Sequencing of this T cell receptor beta chain was carried out in a study of T cell responses to AZD1222 COVID-19 vaccine. Study-level results: The study found vaccine-associated CD4 TCRs spanning spike, dominant at 160-218 and 743-854. Clonal diversity was possibly underestimated, and the donors were mostly white British, with more females.

Here immunoSEQ multiplex PCR was the method, and the copy in TCRdb shows in-frame clones only, minus some. The sample consists of 95,000 to 150,000 clones, 85% to 95% of them appearing once. Comment on this clone: The target antigen is unknown.

This CDR3 spans 13 amino acids. Germline V gene lookup returns CDR1 SGHNT and CDR2 YYREEE (reference sequence). The germline V and J ends were trimmed by 0 bases and 5 bases, with 8 bases remaining between them. The sequence derives from an adult who received the AZD1222 COVID-19 vaccine. The input for sequencing was peripheral blood, taken 28 days after the second AZD1222 dose. The chain employs TRBV5-4 and TRBJ1-2, with D hard to call. Written as DNA, the CDR3 is TGTGCCAGCAGCTTGGGGACGGCTTATGGCTACACCTTC. It yields the protein CASSLGTAYGYTF.